This T cell receptor beta chain was documented in a study of regulatory T cells in long-lasting Graves disease. Regarding time point: newly diagnosed GD, antithyroid drugs for less than 3 months. Isolated PBMC RNA provided the starting material for the TCR library. Germline V gives CDR1 MNHEY, CDR2 SMNVEV (reference sequence). Unmatched junction bases numbered 4, after V lost 2 bases and J lost 6 bases. The CDR3 sequence is 14 residues long. Libraries of TCR beta came from iRepertoire HTBI primers plus Arm-PCR of CDR3 regions. TCRdb passed the multiplex PCR reads through MiXCR, listing each CDR3 protein once. The sample contains roughly 500,000 distinct CDR3 sequences, less than 15% of which appear only once. This clonotype was detected many times. This same sample was also taken into another study, of T cells in Graves' hyperthyroidism and ophthalmopathy. That study adds: Patients were aged 18 to 65, had disease duration under 2 months, and had newly diagnosed hyperthyroidism. Diagnosing involved the use of clinical symptoms, serum thyroxine and TRAb, thyroid ultrasound and orbital computed tomography. The HTBI primer set served for first-round RT-PCR of the TCR CDR3. The model anticipated ophthalmopathy a median about 6.5 months pre-onset.

Source: peripheral blood mononuclear cells (PBMCs), taken at new diagnosis, from a patient treated with antithyroid drugs. This receptor was obtained from a woman in her 50s with Graves disease. The rearrangement joins TRBV27 to TRBJ2-1; 7 bases line up with TRBD1. This CDR3 reads CASSLDRVGNEQFF. The CDR3 nucleotides read TGTGCCAGCAGTTTAGACAGGGTGGGCAATGAGCAGTTCTTC.